These 10 T cell receptor beta chains were sequenced from one sample in a study of OX40 agonist ivuxolimab in advanced cancers. Method: immunoSEQ multiplex PCR; TCRdb's copy keeps in-frame clones and lacks some. The table has 40,000 or so clones, around 90% seen once. The source was CD4+ or CD8+ T cells sorted from blood, collected in a trial of the OX40 agonist ivuxolimab. The receptors were sampled from an adult with an advanced solid tumor such as melanoma, head and neck, liver or kidney cancer.

The chain combines TRBV28 with TRBJ2-7; D is ambiguous. Trimming took off 1 base at V and 7 bases at J, with 8 bases between the two ends. Per the germline V gene, CDR1 is MDHEN and CDR2 is SYDVKM. CDR3 size: 12 residues. The CDR3 nucleotides read TGTGCCAGCAGTTTATCGGTCATAGAGCAGTACTTC. Protein product: CASSLSVIEQYF.

The chain joins TRBV7-9 to TRBJ1-4; D not resolved. The CDR3 covers 13 residues. The germline V and J ends were trimmed by 3 bases and 5 bases, with 7 bases remaining between them. The germline V gene encodes CDR1 SEHNR and CDR2 FQNEAQ (reference sequence). The CDR3 is CASSLVLNEKLFF. The CDR3 coding sequence is TGTGCCAGCAGCTTGGTTTTAAATGAAAAACTGTTTTTT.

This clone has just one count. This rearrangement joins TRBV2 to TRBJ2-7, with a weak D call TRBD1 (6 bases). The ends were cut back, 2 bases at V and 0 bases at J, with 14 bases in the middle. The CDR3 consists of 16 residues. CDR1 and CDR2 from the germline V gene are SNHLY and FYNNEI. The CDR3 reads CASSEIGTPNSYEQYF. CDR3 sequence (DNA): TGTGCCAGCAGTGAAATTGGGACACCAAACTCCTACGAGCAGTACTTC. The full variable domain, rest sourced from reference TRBV2 and TRBJ2-7, is EPEVTQTPSHQVTQMGQEVILRCVPISNHLYFYWYRQILGQKVEFLVSFYNNEISEKSEIFDDQFSVERPDGSNFTLKIRSTKLEDSAMYFCASSEIGTPNSYEQYFGPGTRLTVT.

The rearrangement uses TRBV27 and TRBJ1-3; the match to TRBD1 covers 7 bases. Germline V lookup: CDR1 MNHEY, CDR2 SMNVEV (reference sequence). The CDR3 is 15 amino acids. V was pared by 5 bases and J by 4 bases, with 8 bases of the junction left unmatched. Written as DNA, the CDR3 is TGTGCCAGCAGTAGGACAGGACTTACAGGAAACACCATATATTTT. Translating gives CASSRTGLTGNTIYF.

Comments on this clone: At one boundary the junction diverges from the germline segment, which might be a read error. The chain links TRBV28 to TRBJ2-7; TRBD1 or TRBD2 may be the D gene (5 bases each). CDR3 length: 8 residues. In germline, CDR1 is MDHEN, CDR2 SYDVKM. The CDR3 reads CASSLGGF. CDR3 coding DNA: TGTGCCAGCAGTTTAGGGGGCTTC. The full variable domain, its missing parts supplied by reference TRBV28 and TRBJ2-7, is DVKVTQSSRYLVKRTGEKVFLECVQDMDHENMFWYRQDPGLGLRLIYFSYDVKMKEKGDIPEGYSVSREKKERFSLILESASTNQTSMYLCASSLGGFGPGTRLTVT.

The chain joins TRBV7-9 to TRBJ2-1, with TRBD2 identical over 11 bases. Germline V gene lookup returns CDR1 SEHNR and CDR2 FQNEAQ (reference sequence). This CDR3 spans 15 amino acids. After removal of 5 bases from V and 4 bases from J, the junction contained 4 bases not matched to a gene. CDR3: CASSAGTSGYNEQFF. The DNA for the CDR3 is TGTGCCAGCAGCGCCGGGACTAGCGGTTACAATGAGCAGTTCTTC.

The genes are TRBV27 and TRBJ1-1; D unresolved. Trimming took off 2 bases at V and 0 bases at J, with 10 bases between the two ends. There are 15 residues in the CDR3. From germline, CDR1 is MNHEY and CDR2 SMNVEV (reference sequence). The CDR3 reads CASSLAGIMNTEAFF. The CDR3 nucleotides are TGTGCCAGCAGTTTAGCCGGGATCATGAACACTGAAGCTTTCTTT.

The chain links TRBV29-1 to TRBJ2-2; no clear D gene. This CDR3 is 9 amino acids long. Per germline, CDR1 SQVTM and CDR2 ANQGSEA. With 5 bases removed from V and 12 bases from J, the gap between germline ends came to 7 bases. In DNA form, the CDR3 reads TGCAGCGTTACCTTGAAGCTGTTTTTT. It encodes CSVTLKLFF.

This clone was picked up one time. The chain couples TRBV6-6 to TRBJ2-1; 10 nucleotides line up with TRBD2. The CDR3 consists of 16 residues. Trimming cost V 2 bases and J 2 bases; bases outside gene matches: 3. The germline CDR1 and CDR2 sequences are MNHNY and SVGAGI (reference sequence). The CDR3 DNA follows: TGTGCCAGCAGTTACCTGCTAGCGGGGGCCTACAATGAGCAGTTCTTC. Translation gives CASSYLLAGAYNEQFF.

The chain is built from TRBV9 and TRBJ1-1; 9 bases fit TRBD1. V lost 2 bases and J lost 1; bases outside the gene matches: 12. There are 18 residues in the CDR3. Per germline, CDR1 SGDLS and CDR2 YYNGEE. In nucleotides, the CDR3 is TGTGCCAGCAGCGTCCGGGAACAGGGGGCGAAAGGGAACACTGAAGCTTTCTTT. Protein product: CASSVREQGAKGNTEAFF.